The 7 T cell receptor beta chains below were found in one sample sequenced in a study of cytotoxic CD8 clonotypes in ibrutinib-treated CLL. Produced via immunoSEQ multiplex PCR; TCRdb's table is partial and in-frame only. The sample has some 43,000 clones, less than 70% seen once; the top ten hold about 13%. Sequences were derived from PBMCs, sampled after 12 months of ibrutinib treatment. These receptors came from a human donor with chronic lymphocytic leukemia.

The gene calls are TRBV6-6 and TRBJ2-3; D gene unclear. Germline CDR1 MNHNY, CDR2 SVGAGI (reference sequence). The CDR3 totals 16 residues. Trimming pared 0 bases from V and 2 bases from J, leaving 12 bases between. DNA of the CDR3: TGTGCCAGCAGTTACTCGCGGATGCCCCCCACAGATACGCAGTATTTT. Translated, it gives CASSYSRMPPTDTQYF.

This rearrangement joins TRBV2 to TRBJ1-2; D not resolved. This CDR3 spans 13 amino acids. The V gene lost 5 bases and the J gene lost 4 bases, with 11 bases spanning the gap. Germline V gene lookup returns CDR1 SNHLY and CDR2 FYNNEI. The CDR3 region is CASSPDGPYGYTF. The CDR3 coding sequence is TGTGCCAGCAGTCCTGACGGCCCCTATGGCTACACCTTC. Looking up the rest from reference TRBV2 and TRBJ1-2 gives the full variable domain: EPEVTQTPSHQVTQMGQEVILRCVPISNHLYFYWYRQILGQKVEFLVSFYNNEISEKSEIFDDQFSVERPDGSNFTLKIRSTKLEDSAMYFCASSPDGPYGYTFGSGTRLTVV.

The chain uses TRBV6-1 and TRBJ1-2; 7 bases agree with TRBD1. The CDR3 is made up of 12 amino acids. V gave up 7 bases and J gave up 8 bases; unmatched junction bases: 7. CDR1 is MNHNS and CDR2 is SASEGT in the germline V gene. CDR3 coding DNA: TGTGCCAGCACCTGGGGACAGCGGGGCTACACCTTC. Translated, it gives CASTWGQRGYTF.

This clone was counted once. V usage is TRBV2 and J usage is TRBJ2-2; TRBD1 agrees at 8 bases. The V gene end was trimmed by 9 bases and the J gene end by 6 bases; junction bases not matched to a gene: 9. The germline gives CDR1 SNHLY, CDR2 FYNNEI. The CDR3 covers 14 residues. The CDR3 protein is CARGQGGVSGELFF. CDR3 bases: TGTGCCAGAGGACAGGGTGGTGTATCCGGGGAGCTGTTTTTT.

The gene calls are TRBV7-3 and TRBJ1-6; 8 positions match TRBD1. Germline CDR1 reads SGHTA; CDR2 reads FQGTGA. V gave up 3 bases and J gave up 9 bases; unmatched junction bases: 7. This CDR3 comprises 15 residues. DNA of the CDR3: TGTGCCAGCAGCTTTAATGCCGGGACAGGTTCACCCCTCCACTTT. It is translated as CASSFNAGTGSPLHF. Together with reference TRBV7-3 and TRBJ1-6, the CDR3 gives the full variable domain: GAGVSQTPSNKVTEKGKYVELRCDPISGHTALYWYRQSLGQGPEFLIYFQGTGAADDSGLPNDRFFAVRPEGSVSTLKIQRTERGDSAVYLCASSFNAGTGSPLHFGNGTRLTVT.

The chain has TRBV7-3 and TRBJ1-1; no firm D call. The CDR3 is 13 amino acids. Trimming removed 2 bases at V and 2 bases at J, with 6 bases between. Germline lookup yields CDR1 SGHTA and CDR2 FQGTGA. In DNA, the CDR3 is TGTGCCAGCAGCTTAGTGGAAAACACTGAAGCTTTCTTT. This translates into CASSLVENTEAFF.

V is TRBV7-3 and J is TRBJ2-1; 10 bases are shared with TRBD1. With 5 bases clipped from V and 1 base from J, the junction kept 2 bases outside the gene matches. The germline V gene encodes CDR1 SGHTA and CDR2 FQGTGA. The length of the CDR3 is 15 residues. The CDR3 DNA sequence: TGTGCCAGCAGCAGGGACAGGGGTTCCTACAATGAGCAGTTCTTC. It is translated as CASSRDRGSYNEQFF.